This T cell receptor (beta chain) was identified in a study of vaccination effects on CD4 cells after COVID-19. Study details: ViraFEST used viral peptide pools to expand antigen-specific CD4+ T cells before sequencing. Study findings and constraints: Long after vaccination, the clones induced by infection and by vaccine shrank markedly in size.

The ends lost 4 bases at V and 6 bases at J; junction bases unmatched: 5. Per the germline V gene, CDR1 is LGHNA and CDR2 is YNFKEQ. CDR3 length: 14 amino acids. CD4+ T cell isolation took place after 10 days of culture. Everyone in the study got two shots of either the BNT162b2 or mRNA-1273 vaccine. The vaccine recipients had no prior SARS-CoV-2 infection, with negative nucleocapsid antibodies. On both days 3 and 7, half of the culture medium was replaced with IL-2 medium. Clones were read by immunoSEQ multiplex PCR, and TCRdb kept only the in-frame ones, dropping some. The sample has tens of thousands of clones; around 74% are singletons. A remark on this clone: No antigen is known for it.

The sequenced sample was CD4+ T cells from PBMCs cultured without peptide, obtained after COVID-19 vaccination. The receptor comes from a human donor who received a COVID-19 vaccine. The V and J genes are TRBV4-2 and TRBJ1-2; 10 bases agree with TRBD1. The CDR3 DNA sequence: TGTGCCAGCAGCCCCGGGACAGGGGAAGATGGCTACACCTTC. Its translation is CASSPGTGEDGYTF.